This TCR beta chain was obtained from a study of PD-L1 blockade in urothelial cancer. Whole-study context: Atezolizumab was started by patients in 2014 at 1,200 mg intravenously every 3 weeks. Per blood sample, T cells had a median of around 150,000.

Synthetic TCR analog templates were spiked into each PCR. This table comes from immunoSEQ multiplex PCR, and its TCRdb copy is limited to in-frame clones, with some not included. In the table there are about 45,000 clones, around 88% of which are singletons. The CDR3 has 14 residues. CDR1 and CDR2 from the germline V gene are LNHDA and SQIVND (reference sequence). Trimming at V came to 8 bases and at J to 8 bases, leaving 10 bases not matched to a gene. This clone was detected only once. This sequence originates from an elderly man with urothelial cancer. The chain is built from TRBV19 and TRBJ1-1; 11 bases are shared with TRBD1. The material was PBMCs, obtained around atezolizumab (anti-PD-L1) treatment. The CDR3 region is CASWTGGWGKEAFF. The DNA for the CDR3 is TGTGCCAGTTGGACAGGGGGCTGGGGAAAAGAAGCTTTCTTT.